This TCR beta chain stems from a study of blood T cells in healthy people across ages. Looked up from germline, CDR1 is SGHTA and CDR2 is FQGNSA. V lost 5 bases and J lost 3; bases outside the gene matches: 10. This CDR3 is 16 amino acids long. The use of a sample-barcoded 5' primer and a J-beta primer mix characterized a second PCR of 7 to 11 cycles. MiXCR was run by TCRdb on the 5' RACE reads, yielding one entry per CDR3 protein. Of over 1,200,000 distinct CDR3 sequences in the sample, approximately 59% were seen once. Sequenced: blood. This TCR came from a man aged 18 to 35 in good health. V gene TRBV7-2 combines with J gene TRBJ2-1; 7 bases agree with TRBD1. CDR3 in amino acids: CASSPRRGQIYNEQFF. The CDR3 DNA sequence: TGTGCCAGCAGCCCTCGTCGGGGACAGATCTACAATGAGCAGTTCTTC.